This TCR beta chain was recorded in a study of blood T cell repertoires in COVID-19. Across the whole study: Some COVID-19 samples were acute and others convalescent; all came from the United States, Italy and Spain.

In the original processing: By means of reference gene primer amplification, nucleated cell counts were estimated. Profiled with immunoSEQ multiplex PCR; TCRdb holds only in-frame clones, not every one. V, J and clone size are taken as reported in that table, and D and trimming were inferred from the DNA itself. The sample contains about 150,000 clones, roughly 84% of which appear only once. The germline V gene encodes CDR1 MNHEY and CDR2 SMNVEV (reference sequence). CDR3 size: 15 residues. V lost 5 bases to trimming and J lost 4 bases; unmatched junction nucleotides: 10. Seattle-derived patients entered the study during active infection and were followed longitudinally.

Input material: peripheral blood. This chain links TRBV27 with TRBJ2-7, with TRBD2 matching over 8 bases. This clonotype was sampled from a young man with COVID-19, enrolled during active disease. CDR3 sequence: CASSPLAAGVYEQYF. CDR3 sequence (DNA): TGTGCCAGCAGTCCCTTGGCAGCGGGAGTTTACGAGCAGTACTTC.